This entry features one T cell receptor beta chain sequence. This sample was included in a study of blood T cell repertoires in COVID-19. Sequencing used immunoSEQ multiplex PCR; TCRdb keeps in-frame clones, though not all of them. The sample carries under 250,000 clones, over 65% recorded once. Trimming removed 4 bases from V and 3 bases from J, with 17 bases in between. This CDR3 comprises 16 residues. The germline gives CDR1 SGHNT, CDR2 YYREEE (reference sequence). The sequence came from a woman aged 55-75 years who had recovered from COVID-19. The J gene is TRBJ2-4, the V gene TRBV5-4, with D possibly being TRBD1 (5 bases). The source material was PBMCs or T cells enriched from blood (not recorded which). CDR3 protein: CASSTEAREIKNIQYF. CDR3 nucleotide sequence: TGTGCCAGCAGCACCGAAGCCAGGGAAATCAAAAACATTCAGTACTTC.